These T cell receptor beta chains were read from a single sample in a study of cytomegalovirus exposure and HLA in healthy donors. Assay used: immunoSEQ multiplex PCR; TCRdb lists only in-frame clones, some missing. The data show some 200,000 clones, about 9% seen once. Sequenced material: PBMCs. The origin of the receptors is a young woman in good health and CMV-seropositive. CDR3s include the opening cysteine and the closing phenylalanine or tryptophan. The D gene is left open where the match is weak. Size tells how often a clone was seen (once, few, many) or the class of an expanded clone, and some rows leave it out.

j_call d_call cdr3_length clone_size v_call cdr3_aa cdr3_nt
TRBJ2-1 TRBD2 17 NA TRBV5-6 CASSLGLAGEVYNEQFF TGTGCCAGCAGCCTAGGACTAGCGGGAGAGGTATACAATGAGCAGTTCTTC
TRBJ2-1 TRBD2 17 few TRBV5-1 CASSWQTSGSFYNEQFF TGCGCCAGCAGCTGGCAGACTAGCGGAAGTTTTTACAATGAGCAGTTCTTC
TRBJ1-1 NA 13 few TRBV29-1 CSVVPEQGWGAFF TGCAGCGTTGTACCAGAACAGGGTTGGGGAGCTTTCTTT
TRBJ2-2 NA 16 few TRBV7-8 CASSFPGTPNTGELFF TGTGCCAGCAGCTTCCCCGGGACACCCAACACCGGGGAGCTGTTTTTT
TRBJ2-1 TRBD2 15 NA TRBV19 CASSIVAGGPNEQFF TGTGCCAGTAGTATCGTAGCGGGAGGGCCTAATGAGCAGTTCTTC
TRBJ1-4 NA 18 NA TRBV4-1 CASSQASPMEVFNEKLFF TGCGCCAGCAGCCAAGCATCCCCCATGGAGGTCTTTAATGAAAAACTGTTTTTT
TRBJ1-3 NA 13 few TRBV9 CASSVALGNTIYF TGTGCCAGCAGCGTAGCTCTTGGAAACACCATATATTTT
TRBJ2-5 TRBD2 16 few TRBV7-9 CASSHLIGRERETQYF TGTGCCAGCAGCCACCTGATTGGGCGGGAGAGGGAGACCCAGTACTTC
TRBJ2-5 NA 16 few TRBV30 CAWSGPLPTGSETQYF TGTGCCTGGAGTGGACCCCTTCCCACAGGGTCTGAGACCCAGTACTTC
TRBJ2-6 TRBD1 17 few TRBV18 CASSLGQGSSGANVLTF TGTGCCAGCTCCCTGGGACAGGGAAGCTCTGGGGCCAACGTCCTGACTTTC
TRBJ2-4 TRBD2 15 NA TRBV5-6 CASSQAGGGKNIQYF TGTGCCAGCAGCCAGGCCGGGGGGGGAAAAAACATTCAGTACTTC
TRBJ2-1 TRBD1 13 few TRBV29-1 CSVGQGSYNEQFF TGCAGCGTTGGACAGGGGTCCTACAATGAGCAGTTCTTC
TRBJ1-2 NA 13 NA TRBV29-1 CSVILQGRYGYTF TGCAGCGTCATACTACAGGGCCGCTATGGCTACACCTTC
TRBJ2-1 TRBD2 15 few TRBV10-3 CAISESTGGPLEQFF TGTGCCATCAGTGAGTCGACGGGAGGGCCTCTTGAGCAGTTCTTC
TRBJ1-2 NA 15 NA TRBV10-2 CASSESPPGRGGYTF TGCGCCAGCAGTGAGTCGCCCCCAGGGCGAGGTGGCTACACCTTC
TRBJ1-1 NA 14 few TRBV7-3 CASSFAASNTEAFF TGTGCCAGCAGCTTCGCGGCTTCGAACACTGAAGCTTTCTTT
TRBJ1-1 TRBD1 15 few TRBV6-1 CASSTRDRGGTEAFF TGTGCCAGCAGTACCCGGGACAGGGGAGGCACTGAAGCTTTCTTT
TRBJ2-5 NA 14 few TRBV18 CASSPVNREETQYF TGTGCCAGCTCACCAGTGAACAGGGAAGAGACCCAGTACTTC
TRBJ1-5 NA 17 NA TRBV7-2 CASSLSRGGFSNQPQHF TGTGCCAGCAGCTTATCTAGGGGAGGGTTTAGCAATCAGCCCCAGCATTTT
TRBJ2-7 TRBD1 12 NA TRBV7-9 CASSQTGVEQYF TGTGCCAGCAGCCAAACAGGGGTCGAGCAGTACTTC
TRBJ2-7 NA 14 NA TRBV7-2 CASSLDRLSYEQYF TGTGCCAGCAGCTTAGACAGGCTTTCCTACGAGCAGTACTTC
TRBJ2-3 NA 12 NA TRBV2 CASSGLSDTQYF TGTGCCAGCAGTGGACTATCAGATACGCAGTATTTT
TRBJ2-1 NA 15 NA TRBV7-2 CASSPTARVFNEQFF TGTGCCAGCAGCCCGACGGCCCGGGTTTTTAATGAGCAGTTCTTC
TRBJ2-3 NA 14 few TRBV5-1 CASSVGTGTDTQYF TGCGCCAGCAGCGTTGGGACTGGCACAGATACGCAGTATTTT
TRBJ2-1 NA 15 few TRBV5-1 CASSKAGYSYNEQFF TGCGCCAGCAGCAAGGCGGGATATTCCTACAATGAGCAGTTCTTC
TRBJ2-7 TRBD1 15 NA TRBV5-6 CASSFFDRGPYEQYF TGTGCCAGCAGCTTCTTCGACAGGGGGCCCTACGAGCAGTACTTC
TRBJ1-5 TRBD1 15 few TRBV2 CASSTTGVSNQPQHF TGTGCCAGCAGCACAACAGGGGTTAGCAATCAGCCCCAGCATTTT
TRBJ2-1 TRBD2 15 few TRBV7-2 CASSPLAGGRNEQFF TGTGCCAGCAGCCCCTTAGCGGGAGGCCGGAATGAGCAGTTCTTC
TRBJ2-3 TRBD2 16 few TRBV5-1 CASSGGLAGSTDTQYF TGCGCCAGCAGCGGGGGGCTAGCGGGATCCACAGATACGCAGTATTTT
TRBJ1-1 NA 15 few TRBV4-1 CASSQDYGGNTEAFF TGCGCCAGCAGCCAAGATTACGGGGGAAACACTGAAGCTTTCTTT